The T cell receptor (beta chain) described here comes from a study of spatial heterogeneity in lung cancer. CDR1 is SGHVS and CDR2 is FQNEAQ in the germline V gene. Deletions cut 2 bases from V and 0 bases from J, with 11 bases between. The CDR3 totals 16 residues. This clonotype was found many times. Time point: sample taken at primary tumor resection. Unsorted tumor, nontumor lung tissue or cryopreserved PBMC supplied the whole RNA. Samples were donated by 72 untreated early-stage non-small cell lung cancer patients. The study tagged each TCR cDNA molecule with a unique molecular identifier. MiXCR, applied by TCRdb to the 5' RACE reads, yields one record per CDR3 protein. The sample holds 45,000 to 55,000 distinct CDR3 sequences, less than 5.5% seen once.

Sequenced material: PBMCs, taken at surgery. This rearrangement joins TRBV7-8 to TRBJ2-1, with D perhaps TRBD2 (6 bases). This clonotype was obtained from a male donor with early-stage non-small cell lung cancer. As DNA, the CDR3 is TGTGCCAGCAGCTTAAAGGTAGCGGACTCCTACAATGAGCAGTTCTTC. Protein sequence: CASSLKVADSYNEQFF. The whole variable domain, remainder taken from reference TRBV7-8 and TRBJ2-1, is GAGVSQSPRYKVAKRGQDVALRCDPISGHVSLFWYQQALGQGPEFLTYFQNEAQLDKSGLPSDRFFAERPEGSVSTLKIQRTQQEDSAVYLCASSLKVADSYNEQFFGPGTRLTVL.